The source of this T cell receptor beta chain is a study of shared clonotypes between healthy human individuals. CDR1 and CDR2 from the germline V gene are SGHRS and YFSETQ. Trimming took off 2 bases at V and 0 bases at J, with 8 bases between the two ends. The CDR3 loop spans 15 amino acids. A note on this clone: Its antigen remains unknown.

Measured with immunoSEQ multiplex PCR; TCRdb has only the in-frame clones, and not every one. Here the sample spans approximately 500,000 clones, 90% to 96% being singletons. General study results and limits: With few donors, the genetic and exposure-history diversity represented was limited. Against clonotypes common to all four donors, non-shared ones had lower generation probabilities.

The clonotype was recovered from a woman aged 25-40 years in good health. This chain uses TRBV5-1 with TRBJ2-2; either TRBD1 or TRBD2 may fit D (5 bases each). The sequencing sample was made of naive CD4+ T cells sorted from blood. Subset defined: CD45RA+ positively selected. The CDR3 here is CASSFSGPNTGELFF. The CDR3 coding sequence is TGCGCCAGCAGCTTTTCGGGGCCGAACACCGGGGAGCTGTTTTTT. The whole variable domain, filled in from reference TRBV5-1 and TRBJ2-2, reads KAGVTQTPRYLIKTRGQQVTLSCSPISGHRSVSWYQQTPGQGLQFLFEYFSETQRNKGNFPGRFSGRQFSNSRSEMNVSTLELGDSALYLCASSFSGPNTGELFFGEGSRLTVL.